Shown below are 6 T cell receptor beta chains from a single sample sequenced in a study of blood T cell repertoires in COVID-19. Repertoires were generated with immunoSEQ multiplex PCR, while TCRdb's copy carries only in-frame clones and drops some. The sample comprises 50,000 to 70,000 clones, 75% to 95% of which are singletons, and over 8% rests with the top ten. Material for sequencing was peripheral blood. These receptors were taken from a woman of 80 years or more with active COVID-19.

The V and J genes are TRBV28 and TRBJ2-1, with 8 nucleotides matching TRBD1. Trimming at V came to 7 bases and at J to 8 bases, leaving 13 bases not matched to a gene. This CDR3 region has 15 residues. Germline CDR1 is MDHEN and CDR2 is SYDVKM. CDR3 loop: CASKRQGNPSDEQFF. CDR3 nucleotides: TGTGCCAGCAAGCGACAGGGGAACCCCAGCGATGAGCAGTTCTTC.

The chain employs TRBV7-2 and TRBJ1-5; the match to TRBD1 covers 7 bases. The germline gives CDR1 SGHTA, CDR2 FQGNSA. Losses at the gene ends were 5 bases for V and 3 bases for J; bases not matched to a gene: 4. CDR3 length: 14 amino acids. This CDR3 reads CASSQTGLNQPQHF. As DNA, the CDR3 is TGTGCCAGCAGCCAGACAGGGCTCAATCAGCCCCAGCATTTT.

CDR3 nucleotides: TGTGCCAGCAGGGGACAGGGGGCAGGAGGCAATCAGCCCCAGCATTTT. Its protein product is CASRGQGAGGNQPQHF. The chain has TRBV28 and TRBJ1-5; 12 bases line up with TRBD1. From germline, CDR1 is MDHEN and CDR2 SYDVKM. Trimming cost V 6 bases and J 2 bases; bases outside gene matches: 5. The CDR3 loop spans 16 amino acids.

The V and J genes are TRBV7-6 and TRBJ2-1, with D possibly matching TRBD2 (7 bases). Trimming took 5 bases from V and 7 from J, leaving 18 bases between them. CDR1 SGHVS and CDR2 FNYEAQ come from the germline V gene. CDR3 length: 15 amino acids. In DNA form, the CDR3 reads TGTGCCAGCAGCCCCCCGCGGGGGCGACGGAATGAGCAGTTCTTC. Amino acids: CASSPPRGRRNEQFF.

This clone has only one observation. The chain uses TRBV11-2 and TRBJ1-1; D is undetermined. The CDR3 contains 13 residues. CDR1 and CDR2 (germline): SGHAT, FQNNGV. The V end lost 1 base, the J end lost 7 bases, and 10 bases lay between the germline ends. The CDR3 DNA reads TGTGCCAGCAGCTTAGTTGACCGAGGTGAAGCTTTCTTT. Its translation is CASSLVDRGEAFF.

The chain employs TRBV5-1 and TRBJ2-3, with 7 bases lining up with TRBD1. The germline gives CDR1 SGHRS, CDR2 YFSETQ. Unmatched junction bases numbered 10, after V lost 3 bases and J lost 6 bases. CDR3 length: 15 amino acids. In DNA form, the CDR3 reads TGCGCCAGCAGCTCCGGGACAGCCCAGCAGGATACGCAGTATTTT. This sequence encodes CASSSGTAQQDTQYF.